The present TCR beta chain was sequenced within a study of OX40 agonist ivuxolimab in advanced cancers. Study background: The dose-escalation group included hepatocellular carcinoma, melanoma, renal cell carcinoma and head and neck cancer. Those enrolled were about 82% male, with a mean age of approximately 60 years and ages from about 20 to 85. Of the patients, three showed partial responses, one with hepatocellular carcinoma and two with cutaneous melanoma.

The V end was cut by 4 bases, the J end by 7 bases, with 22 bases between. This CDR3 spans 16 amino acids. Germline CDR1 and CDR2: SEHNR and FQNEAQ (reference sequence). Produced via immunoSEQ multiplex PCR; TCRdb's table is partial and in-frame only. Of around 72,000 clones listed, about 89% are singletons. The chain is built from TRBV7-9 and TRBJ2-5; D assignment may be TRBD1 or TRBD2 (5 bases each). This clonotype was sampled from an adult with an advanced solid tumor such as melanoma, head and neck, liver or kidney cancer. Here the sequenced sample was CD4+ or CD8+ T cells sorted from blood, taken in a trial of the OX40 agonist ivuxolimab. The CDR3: CASSSPGPQGYRTQYF. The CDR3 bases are TGTGCCAGCAGCTCCCCGGGGCCTCAAGGGTATAGGACCCAGTACTTC.